This paragraph covers one T cell receptor (beta chain) sequence. As yet, its antigen is unknown. Primers included in the PCR were 60 Vbeta and 13 Jbeta primers. Clones were read by immunoSEQ multiplex PCR, and TCRdb kept only the in-frame ones, dropping some. The sample lists under 200,000 clones; approximately 80% were seen once. Germline CDR1 reads SGHRS; CDR2 reads YFSETQ. J lost 3 bases, V lost 7 bases, and 7 bases had no gene match. CDR3 length: 13 residues. The record originates from a study of cytomegalovirus exposure and HLA in healthy donors. Study conclusions and caveats: Several of the most significant clusters appeared, in a later analysis, to be linked to common viral pathogens. Later analysis revealed greater clonal expansion in HLA-associated TCR beta chains than in equally common others.

The rearrangement joins TRBV5-1 to TRBJ2-7; 7 bases match TRBD1. The sequencing input was PBMCs. This receptor was identified in a middle-aged woman in good health and CMV-seropositive. CDR3 sequence: CASSDRANYEQYF. The CDR3 DNA sequence: TGCGCCAGCTCCGACAGGGCTAACTACGAGCAGTACTTC.